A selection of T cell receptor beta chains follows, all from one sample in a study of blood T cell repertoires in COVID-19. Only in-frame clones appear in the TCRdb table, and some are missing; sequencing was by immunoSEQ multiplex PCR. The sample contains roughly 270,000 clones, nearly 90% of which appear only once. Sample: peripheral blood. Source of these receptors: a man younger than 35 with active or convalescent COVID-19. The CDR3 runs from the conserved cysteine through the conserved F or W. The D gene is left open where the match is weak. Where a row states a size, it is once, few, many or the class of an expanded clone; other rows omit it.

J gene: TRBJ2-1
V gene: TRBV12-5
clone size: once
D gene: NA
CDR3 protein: CASGLSEQFF
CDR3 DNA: TGTGCTAGTGGTTTGTCAGAGCAGTTCTTC

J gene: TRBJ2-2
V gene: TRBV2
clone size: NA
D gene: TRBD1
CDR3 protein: CASSRQGPGELFF
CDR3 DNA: TGTGCCAGCAGCCGACAGGGTCCCGGGGAGCTGTTTTTT

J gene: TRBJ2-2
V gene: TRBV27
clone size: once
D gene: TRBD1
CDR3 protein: CASAPGTGLGGELFF
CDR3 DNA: TGTGCCAGCGCCCCCGGGACAGGGCTCGGCGGGGAGCTGTTTTTT

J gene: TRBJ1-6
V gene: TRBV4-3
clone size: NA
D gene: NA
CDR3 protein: CASSQDRTGRSSPLHF
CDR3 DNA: TGCGCCAGCAGCCAAGATAGAACAGGCCGTAGCTCACCCCTCCACTTT

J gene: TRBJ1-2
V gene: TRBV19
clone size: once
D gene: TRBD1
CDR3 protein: CASSMVPGQLYGYTF
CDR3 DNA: TGTGCCAGTAGTATGGTTCCGGGACAGCTCTATGGCTACACCTTC

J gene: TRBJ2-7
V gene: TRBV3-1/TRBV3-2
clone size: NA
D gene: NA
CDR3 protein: CASSQDSILRSVGEQYF
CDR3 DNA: TGTGCCAGCAGCCAAGATAGCATCCTCCGTTCCGTCGGCGAGCAGTACTTC

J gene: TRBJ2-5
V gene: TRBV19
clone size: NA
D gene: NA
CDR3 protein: CASSIGRTNKETQYF
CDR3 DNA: TGTGCCAGTAGTATAGGTAGGACTAACAAAGAGACCCAGTACTTC

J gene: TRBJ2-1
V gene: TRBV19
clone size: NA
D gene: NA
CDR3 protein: CASSIDRIEQFF
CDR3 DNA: TGTGCCAGTAGTATAGATAGAATTGAGCAGTTCTTC

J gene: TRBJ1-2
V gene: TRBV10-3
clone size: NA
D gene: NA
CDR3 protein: CAISGRERDYGYTF
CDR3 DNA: TGTGCCATCAGTGGCAGGGAGCGGGACTATGGCTACACCTTC

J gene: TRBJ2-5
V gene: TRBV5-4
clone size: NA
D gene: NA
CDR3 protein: CASSLYSGGLGETQYF
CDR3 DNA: TGTGCCAGCAGCTTGTATTCGGGGGGCCTAGGGGAGACCCAGTACTTC

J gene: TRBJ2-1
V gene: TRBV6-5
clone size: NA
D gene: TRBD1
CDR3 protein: CASSSGQGSEQFF
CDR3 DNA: TGTGCCAGCAGTTCTGGACAGGGAAGTGAGCAGTTCTTC

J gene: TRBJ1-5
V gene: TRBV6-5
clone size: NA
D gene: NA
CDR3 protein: CASTRGVNQPQHF
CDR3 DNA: TGTGCCAGCACTAGGGGCGTTAATCAGCCCCAGCATTTT

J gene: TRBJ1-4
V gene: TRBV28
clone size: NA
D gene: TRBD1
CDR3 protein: CASSPGTGGFTNEKLFF
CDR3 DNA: TGTGCCAGCAGTCCGGGGACAGGGGGTTTCACTAATGAAAAACTGTTTTTT

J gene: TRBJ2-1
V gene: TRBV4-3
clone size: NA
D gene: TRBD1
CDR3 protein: CASSQEGQGSYNEQFF
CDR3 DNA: TGCGCCAGCAGCCAAGAGGGACAGGGGTCCTACAATGAGCAGTTCTTC

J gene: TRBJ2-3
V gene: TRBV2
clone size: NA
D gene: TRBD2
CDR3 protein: CASVLAGGTDTQYF
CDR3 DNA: TGTGCCAGCGTACTAGCGGGGGGCACAGATACGCAGTATTTT

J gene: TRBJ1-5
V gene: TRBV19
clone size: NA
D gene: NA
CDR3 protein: CATGGEYSNQPQHF
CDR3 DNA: TGTGCCACGGGGGGGGAGTATAGCAATCAGCCCCAGCATTTT